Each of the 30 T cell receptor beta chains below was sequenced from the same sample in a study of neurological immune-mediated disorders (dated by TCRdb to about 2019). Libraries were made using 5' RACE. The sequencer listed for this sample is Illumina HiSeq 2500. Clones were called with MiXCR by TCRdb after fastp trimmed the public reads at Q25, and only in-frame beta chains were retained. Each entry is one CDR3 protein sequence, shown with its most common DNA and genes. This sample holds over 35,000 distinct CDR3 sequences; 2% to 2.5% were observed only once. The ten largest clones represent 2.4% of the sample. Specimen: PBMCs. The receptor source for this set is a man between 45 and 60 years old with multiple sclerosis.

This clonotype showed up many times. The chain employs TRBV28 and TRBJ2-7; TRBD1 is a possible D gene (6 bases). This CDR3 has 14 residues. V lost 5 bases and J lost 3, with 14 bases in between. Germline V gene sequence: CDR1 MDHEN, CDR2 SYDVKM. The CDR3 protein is CASSKQGSDYEQYF. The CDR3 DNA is TGTGCCAGCAGTAAACAGGGTTCCGACTACGAGCAGTACTTC.

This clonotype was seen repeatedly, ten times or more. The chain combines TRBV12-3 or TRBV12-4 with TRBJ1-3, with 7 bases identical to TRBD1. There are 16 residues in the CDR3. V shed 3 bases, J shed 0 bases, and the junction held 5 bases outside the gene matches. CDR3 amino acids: CASSFRGQYSGNTIYF. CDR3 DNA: TGTGCCAGCAGTTTTAGGGGACAGTACTCTGGAAACACCATATATTTT.

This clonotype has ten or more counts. This CDR3 reads CASSLDRGPTPQYF. DNA of the CDR3: TGTGCCAGCAGCTTGGATAGGGGGCCTACGCCGCAGTATTTT. The chain is built from TRBV5-8 and TRBJ2-3; 7 bases fit TRBD1. Per the germline V gene, CDR1 is SGHTS and CDR2 is YDEGEE. CDR3 length: 14 residues. V shed 0 bases, J shed 10 bases, and the junction held 8 bases outside the gene matches.

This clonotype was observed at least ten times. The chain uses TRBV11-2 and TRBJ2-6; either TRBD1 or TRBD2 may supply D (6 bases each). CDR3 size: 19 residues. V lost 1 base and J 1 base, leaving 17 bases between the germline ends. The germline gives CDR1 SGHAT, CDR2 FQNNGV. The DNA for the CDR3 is TGTGCCAGCAGCTTAGGTCGGTACGGGGGCTTGTCTGGGGCCAACGTCCTGACTTTC. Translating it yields CASSLGRYGGLSGANVLTF.

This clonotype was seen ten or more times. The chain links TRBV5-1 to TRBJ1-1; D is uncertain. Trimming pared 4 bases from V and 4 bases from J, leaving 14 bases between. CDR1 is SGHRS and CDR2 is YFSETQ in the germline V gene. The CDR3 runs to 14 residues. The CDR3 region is CASSVDLEGTEAFF. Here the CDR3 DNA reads TGCGCCAGCAGCGTGGATTTAGAGGGCACTGAAGCTTTCTTT.

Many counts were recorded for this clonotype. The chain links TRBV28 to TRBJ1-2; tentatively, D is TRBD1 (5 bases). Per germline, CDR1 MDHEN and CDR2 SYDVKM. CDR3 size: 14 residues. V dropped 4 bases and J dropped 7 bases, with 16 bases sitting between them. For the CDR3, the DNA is TGTGCCAGCAGTTCCGGGACGGCGGGCGGTGGCTACACCTTC. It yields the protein CASSSGTAGGGYTF.

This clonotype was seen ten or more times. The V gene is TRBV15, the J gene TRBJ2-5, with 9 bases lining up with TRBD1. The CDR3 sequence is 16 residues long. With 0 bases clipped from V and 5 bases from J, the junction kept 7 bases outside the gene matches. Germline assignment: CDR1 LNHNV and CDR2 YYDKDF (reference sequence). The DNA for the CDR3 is TGTGCCACCAGCAGAGAGCCGGGACAGGGTGACGAGACCCAGTACTTC. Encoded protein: CATSREPGQGDETQYF.

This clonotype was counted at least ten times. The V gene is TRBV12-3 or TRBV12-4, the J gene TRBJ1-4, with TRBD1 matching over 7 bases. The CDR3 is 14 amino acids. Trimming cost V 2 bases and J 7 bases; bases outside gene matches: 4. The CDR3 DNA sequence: TGTGCCAGCAGTTTATATCAGGGGGGTGAAAAACTGTTTTTT. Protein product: CASSLYQGGEKLFF.

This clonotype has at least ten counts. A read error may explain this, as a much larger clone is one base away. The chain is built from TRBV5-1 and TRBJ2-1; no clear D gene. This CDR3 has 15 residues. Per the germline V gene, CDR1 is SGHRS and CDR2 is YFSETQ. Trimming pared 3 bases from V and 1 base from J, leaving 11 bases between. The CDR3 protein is CASSSGGESYNEQFF. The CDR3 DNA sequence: TGCGCCAGCAGCTCGGGTGGGGAATCCTACAATGAGCAGTTCTTC.

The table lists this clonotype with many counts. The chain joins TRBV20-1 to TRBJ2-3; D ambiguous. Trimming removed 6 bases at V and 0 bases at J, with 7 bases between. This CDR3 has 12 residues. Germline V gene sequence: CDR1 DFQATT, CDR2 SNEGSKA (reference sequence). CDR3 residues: CSASTSTDTQYF. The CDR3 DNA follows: TGCAGTGCCTCGACCAGCACAGATACGCAGTATTTT.

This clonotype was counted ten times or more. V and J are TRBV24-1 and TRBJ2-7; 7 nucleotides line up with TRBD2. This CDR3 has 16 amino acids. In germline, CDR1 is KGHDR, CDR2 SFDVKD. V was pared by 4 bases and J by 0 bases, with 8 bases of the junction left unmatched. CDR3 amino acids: CATSDLTTSVSYEQYF. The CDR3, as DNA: TGTGCCACCAGTGACCTCACTACTAGCGTCTCCTACGAGCAGTACTTC.

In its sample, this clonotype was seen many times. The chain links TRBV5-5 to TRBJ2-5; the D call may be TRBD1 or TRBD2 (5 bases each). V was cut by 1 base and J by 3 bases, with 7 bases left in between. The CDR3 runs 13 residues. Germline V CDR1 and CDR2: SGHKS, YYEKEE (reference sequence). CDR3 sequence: CASSLLGEETQYF. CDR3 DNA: TGTGCCAGCAGCTTGCTGGGGGAAGAGACCCAGTACTTC.

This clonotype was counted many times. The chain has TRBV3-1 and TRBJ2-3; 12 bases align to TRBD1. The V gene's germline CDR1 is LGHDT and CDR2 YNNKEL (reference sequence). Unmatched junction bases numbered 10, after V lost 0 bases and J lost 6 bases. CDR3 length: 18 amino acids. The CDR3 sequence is CASSQEGSGTGGRDTQYF. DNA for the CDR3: TGTGCCAGCAGCCAAGAGGGGTCCGGGACAGGGGGCCGGGATACGCAGTATTTT.

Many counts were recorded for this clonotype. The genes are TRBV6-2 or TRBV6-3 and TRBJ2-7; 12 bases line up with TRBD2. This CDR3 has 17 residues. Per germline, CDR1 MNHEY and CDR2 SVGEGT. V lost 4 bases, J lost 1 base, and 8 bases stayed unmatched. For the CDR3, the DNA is TGTGCCAGCAGTTCCCGGACTAGCGGGGCTTATTCCTACGAGCAGTACTTC. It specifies CASSSRTSGAYSYEQYF.

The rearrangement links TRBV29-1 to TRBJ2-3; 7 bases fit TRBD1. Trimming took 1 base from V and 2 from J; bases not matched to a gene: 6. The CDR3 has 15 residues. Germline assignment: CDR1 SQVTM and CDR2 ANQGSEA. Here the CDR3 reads CSVEGPTGLTDTQYF. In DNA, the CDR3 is TGCAGCGTTGAAGGCCCGACAGGGCTCACAGATACGCAGTATTTT.

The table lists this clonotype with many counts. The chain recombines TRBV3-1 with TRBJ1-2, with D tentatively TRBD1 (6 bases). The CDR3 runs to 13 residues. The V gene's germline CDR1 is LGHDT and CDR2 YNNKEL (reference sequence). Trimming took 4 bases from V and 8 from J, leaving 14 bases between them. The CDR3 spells CASSPRQGRGYTF. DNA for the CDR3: TGTGCCAGCAGCCCCCGCCAGGGGCGCGGCTACACCTTC.

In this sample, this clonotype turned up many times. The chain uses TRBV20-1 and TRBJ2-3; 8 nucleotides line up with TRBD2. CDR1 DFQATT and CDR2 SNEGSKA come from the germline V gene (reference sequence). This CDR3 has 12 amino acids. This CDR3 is CGLAGGGDTQYF. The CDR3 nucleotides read TGCGGGTTGGCGGGGGGCGGGGATACGCAGTATTTT.

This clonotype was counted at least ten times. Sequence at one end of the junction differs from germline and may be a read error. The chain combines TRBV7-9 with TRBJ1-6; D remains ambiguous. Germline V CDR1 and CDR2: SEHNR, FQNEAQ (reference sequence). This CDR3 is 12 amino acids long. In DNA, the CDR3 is TGTGCCAGCAGCTACTCACCCAGGACCCTCAACTTT. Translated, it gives CASSYSPRTLNF.

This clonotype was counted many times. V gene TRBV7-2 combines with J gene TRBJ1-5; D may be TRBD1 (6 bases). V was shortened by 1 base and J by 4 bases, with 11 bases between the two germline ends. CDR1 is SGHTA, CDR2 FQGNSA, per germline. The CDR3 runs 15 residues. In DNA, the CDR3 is TGTGCCAGCAGCTTAGAGACCCAGGGGAATCAGCCCCAGCATTTT. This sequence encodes CASSLETQGNQPQHF. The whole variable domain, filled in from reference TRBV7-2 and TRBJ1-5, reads GAGVSQSPSNKVTEKGKDVELRCDPISGHTALYWYRQSLGQGLEFLIYFQGNSAPDKSGLPSDRFSAERTGGSVSTLTIQRTQQEDSAVYLCASSLETQGNQPQHFGDGTRLSIL.

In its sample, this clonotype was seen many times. CDR3 in amino acids: CASNQGGVDTGELFF. DNA of the CDR3: TGTGCCAGCAACCAAGGAGGGGTCGACACCGGGGAGCTGTTTTTT. This chain connects TRBV7-9 to TRBJ2-2; D may be TRBD2 (6 bases). Germline V lookup: CDR1 SEHNR, CDR2 FQNEAQ (reference sequence). V dropped 7 bases and J dropped 3 bases, with 15 bases sitting between them. The CDR3 loop spans 15 amino acids.

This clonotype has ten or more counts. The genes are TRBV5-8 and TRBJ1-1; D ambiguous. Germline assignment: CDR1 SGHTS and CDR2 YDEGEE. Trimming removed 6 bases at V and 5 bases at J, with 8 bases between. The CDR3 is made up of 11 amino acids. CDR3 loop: CASTRRTEAFF. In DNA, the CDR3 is TGTGCCAGCACCCGGCGGACTGAAGCTTTCTTT.

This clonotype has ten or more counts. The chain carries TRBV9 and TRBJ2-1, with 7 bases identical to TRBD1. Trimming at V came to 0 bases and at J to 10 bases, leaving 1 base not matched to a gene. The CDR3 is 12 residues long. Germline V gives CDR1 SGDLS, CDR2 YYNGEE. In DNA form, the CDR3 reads TGTGCCAGCAGCGTAGTGGACAGGGAGCAGTTCTTC. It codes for CASSVVDREQFF.

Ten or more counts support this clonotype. CDR3 protein: CASSLWMGTSNEQYF. In DNA, the CDR3 is TGTGCCAGCAGCTTATGGATGGGGACGAGTAACGAGCAGTACTTC. This chain connects TRBV7-9 to TRBJ2-7, with D perhaps assigned TRBD1 or TRBD2 (5 bases each). Trimming removed 2 bases from V and 5 bases from J, with 16 bases in between. The CDR3 is 15 amino acids. Germline V gives CDR1 SEHNR, CDR2 FQNEAQ (reference sequence).

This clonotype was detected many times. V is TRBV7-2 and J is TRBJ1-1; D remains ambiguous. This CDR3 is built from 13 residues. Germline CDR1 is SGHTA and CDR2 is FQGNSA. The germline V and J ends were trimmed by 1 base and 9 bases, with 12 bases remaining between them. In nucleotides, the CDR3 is TGTGCCAGCAGCTTAGACGGCAGCCTGAAAGCTTTCTTT. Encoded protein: CASSLDGSLKAFF.

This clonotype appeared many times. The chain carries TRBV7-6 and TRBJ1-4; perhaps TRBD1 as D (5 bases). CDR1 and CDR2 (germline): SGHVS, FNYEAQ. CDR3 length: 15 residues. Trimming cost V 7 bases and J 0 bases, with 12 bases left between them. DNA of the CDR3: TGTGCCAGCAAGAGCAGGGATTCAACTAATGAAAAACTGTTTTTT. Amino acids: CASKSRDSTNEKLFF.

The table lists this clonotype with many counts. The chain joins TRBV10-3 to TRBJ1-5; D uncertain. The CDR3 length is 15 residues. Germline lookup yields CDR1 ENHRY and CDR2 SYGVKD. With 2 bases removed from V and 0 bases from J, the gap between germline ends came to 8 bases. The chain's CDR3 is CAISEGYLSNQPQHF. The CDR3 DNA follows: TGTGCCATCAGTGAGGGCTACCTTAGCAATCAGCCCCAGCATTTT.

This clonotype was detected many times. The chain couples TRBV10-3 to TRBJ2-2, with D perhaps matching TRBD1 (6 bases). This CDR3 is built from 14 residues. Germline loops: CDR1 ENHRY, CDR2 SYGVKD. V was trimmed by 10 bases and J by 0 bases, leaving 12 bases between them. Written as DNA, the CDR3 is TGTGCCACCGCACAGGGTACGAACACCGGGGAGCTGTTTTTT. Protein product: CATAQGTNTGELFF.

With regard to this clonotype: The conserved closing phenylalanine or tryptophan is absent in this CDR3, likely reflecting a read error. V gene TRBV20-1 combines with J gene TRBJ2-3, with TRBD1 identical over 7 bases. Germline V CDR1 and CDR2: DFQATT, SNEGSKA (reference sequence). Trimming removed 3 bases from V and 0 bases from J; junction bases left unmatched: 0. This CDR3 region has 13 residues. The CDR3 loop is CSARGQSTDTQYN. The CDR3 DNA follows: TGCAGTGCTAGGGGACAGAGCACAGATACGCAGTATAAT.

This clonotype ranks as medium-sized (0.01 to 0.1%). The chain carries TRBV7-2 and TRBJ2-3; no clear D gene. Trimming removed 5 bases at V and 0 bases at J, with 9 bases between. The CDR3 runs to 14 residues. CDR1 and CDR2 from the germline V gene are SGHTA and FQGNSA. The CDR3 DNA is TGTGCCAGCAGCCGTGACGGGAGCACAGATACGCAGTATTTT. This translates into CASSRDGSTDTQYF.

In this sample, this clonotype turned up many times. CDR3: CASSYRTGPRGYTF. The CDR3 DNA reads as TGCGCCAGCAGCTACCGGACAGGGCCCCGGGGCTACACCTTC. The chain combines TRBV5-1 with TRBJ1-2; TRBD1 matches at 8 bases. The V segment lost 3 bases and the J segment 8 bases; nucleotides outside the gene matches: 9. This CDR3 is 14 amino acids long. Germline V gene data show CDR1 as SGHRS and CDR2 as YFSETQ.